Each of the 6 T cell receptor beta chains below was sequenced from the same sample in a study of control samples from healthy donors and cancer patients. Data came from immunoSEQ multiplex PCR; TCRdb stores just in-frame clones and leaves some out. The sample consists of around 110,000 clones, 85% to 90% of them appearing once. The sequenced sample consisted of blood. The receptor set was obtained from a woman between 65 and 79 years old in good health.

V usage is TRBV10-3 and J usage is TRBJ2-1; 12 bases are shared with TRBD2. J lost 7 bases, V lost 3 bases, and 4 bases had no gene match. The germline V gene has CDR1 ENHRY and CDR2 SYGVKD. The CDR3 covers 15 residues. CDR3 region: CAISERTSGGNEQFF. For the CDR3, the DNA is TGTGCCATCAGTGAAAGAACTAGCGGGGGGAATGAGCAGTTCTTC.

CDR3 protein: CASSRTGAYNEQFF. Written as DNA, the CDR3 is TGTGCCAGCAGTAGAACCGGGGCCTACAATGAGCAGTTCTTC. The chain is built from TRBV27 and TRBJ2-1; possible D gene TRBD2, 5 bases. Germline V gene sequence: CDR1 MNHEY, CDR2 SMNVEV (reference sequence). This CDR3 region has 14 residues. V was cut by 5 bases and J by 2 bases, with 10 bases left in between.

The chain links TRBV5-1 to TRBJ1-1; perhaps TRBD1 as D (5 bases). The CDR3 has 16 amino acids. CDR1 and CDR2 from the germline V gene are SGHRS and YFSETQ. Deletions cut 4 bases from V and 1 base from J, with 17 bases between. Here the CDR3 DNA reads TGCGCCAGCAGCCCGACCGCCGGGACGGAGAACACTGAAGCTTTCTTT. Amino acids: CASSPTAGTENTEAFF.

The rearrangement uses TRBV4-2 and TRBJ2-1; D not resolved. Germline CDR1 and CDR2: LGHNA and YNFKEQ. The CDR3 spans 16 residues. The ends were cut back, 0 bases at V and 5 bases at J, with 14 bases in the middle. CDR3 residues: CASSQDGQPRNNEQFF. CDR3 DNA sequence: TGTGCCAGCAGCCAAGATGGGCAGCCCCGAAACAATGAGCAGTTCTTC.

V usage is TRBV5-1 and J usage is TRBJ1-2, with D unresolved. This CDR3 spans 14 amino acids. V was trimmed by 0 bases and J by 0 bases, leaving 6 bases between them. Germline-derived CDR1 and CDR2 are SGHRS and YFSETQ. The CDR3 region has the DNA TGCGCCAGCAGCTTGGCCGGGGCTAACTATGGCTACACCTTC. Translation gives CASSLAGANYGYTF.

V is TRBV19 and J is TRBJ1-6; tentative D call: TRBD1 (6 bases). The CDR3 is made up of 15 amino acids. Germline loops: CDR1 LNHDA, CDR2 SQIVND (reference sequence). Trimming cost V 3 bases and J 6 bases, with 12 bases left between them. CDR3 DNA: TGTGCCAGTAGTATGACAGGTAGAAGTAATTCACCCCTCCACTTT. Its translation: CASSMTGRSNSPLHF.